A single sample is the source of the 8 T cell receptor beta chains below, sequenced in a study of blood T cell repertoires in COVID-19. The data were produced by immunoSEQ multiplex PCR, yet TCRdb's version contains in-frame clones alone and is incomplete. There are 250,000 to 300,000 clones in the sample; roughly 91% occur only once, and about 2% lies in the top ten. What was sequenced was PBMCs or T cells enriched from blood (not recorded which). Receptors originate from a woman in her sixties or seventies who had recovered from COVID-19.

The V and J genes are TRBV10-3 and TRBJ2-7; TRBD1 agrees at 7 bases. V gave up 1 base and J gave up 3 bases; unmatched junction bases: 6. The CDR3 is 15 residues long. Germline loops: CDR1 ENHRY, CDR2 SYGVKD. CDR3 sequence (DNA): TGTGCCATCAGTGAGTTGGACAGGTTACACTACGAGCAGTACTTC. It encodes CAISELDRLHYEQYF.

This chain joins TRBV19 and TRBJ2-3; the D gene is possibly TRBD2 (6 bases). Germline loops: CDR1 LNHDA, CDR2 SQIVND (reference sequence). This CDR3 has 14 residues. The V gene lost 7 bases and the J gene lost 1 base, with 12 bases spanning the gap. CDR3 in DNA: TGTGCCAGTACCCAGCGGGCGGGCACAGATACGCAGTATTTT. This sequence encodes CASTQRAGTDTQYF.

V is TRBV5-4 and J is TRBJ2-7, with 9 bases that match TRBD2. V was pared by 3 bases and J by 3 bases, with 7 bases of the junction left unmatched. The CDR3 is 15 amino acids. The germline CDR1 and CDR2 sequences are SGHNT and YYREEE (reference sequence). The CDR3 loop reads CASSSASGAYYEQYF. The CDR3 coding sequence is TGTGCCAGCAGCTCTGCTAGCGGGGCGTACTACGAGCAGTACTTC.

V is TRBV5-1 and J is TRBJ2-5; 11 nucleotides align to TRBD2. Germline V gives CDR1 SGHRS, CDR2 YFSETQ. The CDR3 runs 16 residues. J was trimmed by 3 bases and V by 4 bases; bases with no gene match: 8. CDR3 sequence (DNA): TGCGCCAGCAGCATGGCGACTAGCGGGGCCGAAGAGACCCAGTACTTC. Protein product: CASSMATSGAEETQYF.

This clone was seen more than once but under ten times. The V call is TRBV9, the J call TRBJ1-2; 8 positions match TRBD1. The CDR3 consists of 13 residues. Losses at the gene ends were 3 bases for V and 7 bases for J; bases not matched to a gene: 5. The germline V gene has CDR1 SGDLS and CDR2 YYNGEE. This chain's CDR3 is CASSAITGGGYTF. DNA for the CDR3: TGTGCCAGCAGCGCAATTACAGGGGGTGGCTACACCTTC.

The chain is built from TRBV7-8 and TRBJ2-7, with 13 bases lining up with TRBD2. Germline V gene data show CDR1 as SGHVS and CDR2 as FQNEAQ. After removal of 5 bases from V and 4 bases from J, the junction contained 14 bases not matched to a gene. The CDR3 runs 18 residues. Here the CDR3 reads CASSLQRLAGGPRYEQYF. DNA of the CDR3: TGTGCCAGCAGCCTCCAGAGACTAGCGGGAGGCCCCAGGTACGAGCAGTACTTC.

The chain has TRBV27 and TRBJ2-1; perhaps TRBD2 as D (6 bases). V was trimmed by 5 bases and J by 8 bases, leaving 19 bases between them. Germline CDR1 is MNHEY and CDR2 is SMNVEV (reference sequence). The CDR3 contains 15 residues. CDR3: CASSPIWGRFDEQFF. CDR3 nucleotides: TGTGCCAGCAGTCCCATATGGGGGAGGTTCGATGAGCAGTTCTTC.

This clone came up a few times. The CDR3 DNA is TGTGCCAGCTTGGGGCAGGGTTGGTACAATGAGCAGTTCTTC. Its translation is CASLGQGWYNEQFF. The chain is built from TRBV28 and TRBJ2-1; TRBD1 might be the D (5 bases). Germline CDR1 is MDHEN and CDR2 is SYDVKM. This CDR3 contains 14 residues. V shed 8 bases and J shed 4 bases, with 15 bases lying between them.